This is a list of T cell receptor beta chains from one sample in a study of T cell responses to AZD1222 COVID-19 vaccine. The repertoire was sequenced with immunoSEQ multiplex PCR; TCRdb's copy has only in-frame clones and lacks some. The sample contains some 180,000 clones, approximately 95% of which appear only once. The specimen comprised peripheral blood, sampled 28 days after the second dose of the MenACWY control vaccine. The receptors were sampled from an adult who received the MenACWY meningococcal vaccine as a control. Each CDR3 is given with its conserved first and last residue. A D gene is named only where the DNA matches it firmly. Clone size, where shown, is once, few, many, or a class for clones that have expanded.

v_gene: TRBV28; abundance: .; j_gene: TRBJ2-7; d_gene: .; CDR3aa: CASSLAGYYEQYF; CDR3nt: TGTGCCAGCAGTCTGGCAGGGTACTACGAGCAGTACTTC
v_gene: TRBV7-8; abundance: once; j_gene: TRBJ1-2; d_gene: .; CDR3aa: CASSGGYYGYTF; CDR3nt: TGTGCCAGCAGTGGGGGCTACTATGGCTACACCTTC
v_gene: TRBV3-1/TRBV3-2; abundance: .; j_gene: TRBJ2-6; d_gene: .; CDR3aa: CASSQVVGFLGANVLTF; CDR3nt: TGTGCCAGCAGCCAAGTCGTGGGGTTTTTAGGGGCCAACGTCCTGACTTTC
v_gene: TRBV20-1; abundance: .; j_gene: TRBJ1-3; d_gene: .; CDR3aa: CSASGQSSGNTIYF; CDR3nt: TGCAGTGCTAGTGGGCAGAGCTCTGGAAACACCATATATTTT
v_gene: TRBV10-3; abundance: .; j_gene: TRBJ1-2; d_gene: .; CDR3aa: CAISESTGFSGYTF; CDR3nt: TGTGCCATCAGTGAGTCGACAGGCTTCTCTGGCTACACCTTC
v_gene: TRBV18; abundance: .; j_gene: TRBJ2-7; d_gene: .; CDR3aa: CASSPPGQSYEQYF; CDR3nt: TGTGCCAGCTCACCACCGGGCCAGTCCTACGAGCAGTACTTC
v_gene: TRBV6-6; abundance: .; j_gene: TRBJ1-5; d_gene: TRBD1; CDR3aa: CASSPGQGNQPQHF; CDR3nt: TGTGCCAGCAGCCCCGGACAGGGGAATCAGCCCCAGCATTTT
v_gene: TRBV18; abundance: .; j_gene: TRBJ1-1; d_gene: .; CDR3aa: CASSPPNENTEAFF; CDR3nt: TGTGCCAGCTCACCACCGAATGAGAACACTGAAGCTTTCTTT
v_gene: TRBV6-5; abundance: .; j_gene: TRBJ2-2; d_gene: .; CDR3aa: CASSYRRENTGELFF; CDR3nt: TGTGCCAGCAGTTATAGACGGGAGAACACCGGGGAGCTGTTTTTT
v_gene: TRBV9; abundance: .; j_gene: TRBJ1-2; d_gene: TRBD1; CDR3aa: CASRLEGGVGGYTF; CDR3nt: TGTGCCAGCAGGCTAGAAGGGGGCGTTGGCGGCTACACCTTC
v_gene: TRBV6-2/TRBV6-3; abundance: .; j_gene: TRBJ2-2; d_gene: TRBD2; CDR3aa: CASSRGLAVTGELFF; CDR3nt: TGTGCCAGCAGTAGGGGACTAGCGGTAACCGGGGAGCTGTTTTTT
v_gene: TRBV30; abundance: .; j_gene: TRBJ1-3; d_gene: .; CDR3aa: CAWTPLGATIYF; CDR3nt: TGTGCCTGGACCCCGTTAGGGGCCACCATATATTTT
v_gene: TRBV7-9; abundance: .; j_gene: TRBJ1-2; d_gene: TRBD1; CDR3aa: CASSPVMGQTYGYTF; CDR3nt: TGTGCCAGCAGTCCTGTCATGGGACAGACCTATGGCTACACCTTC
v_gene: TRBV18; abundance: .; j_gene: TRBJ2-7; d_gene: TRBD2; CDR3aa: CASSPPSGGYEQYF; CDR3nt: TGTGCCAGCTCACCACCTAGCGGGGGATACGAGCAGTACTTC
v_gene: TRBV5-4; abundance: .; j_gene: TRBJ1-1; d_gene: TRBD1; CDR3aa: CASSRDRGFAEAFF; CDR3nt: TGTGCCAGCAGCCGGGACAGGGGATTCGCTGAAGCTTTCTTT
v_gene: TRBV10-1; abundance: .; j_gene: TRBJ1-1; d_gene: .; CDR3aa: CASRTDGQAEAFF; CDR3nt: TGCGCCAGCAGGACAGACGGACAAGCTGAAGCTTTCTTT
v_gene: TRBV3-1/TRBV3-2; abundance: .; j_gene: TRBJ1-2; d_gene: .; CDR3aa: CASSQDYGGGYTF; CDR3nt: TGTGCCAGCAGCCAAGATTATGGGGGGGGCTACACCTTC
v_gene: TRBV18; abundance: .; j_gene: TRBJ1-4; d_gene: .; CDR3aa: CASSLPGVREKLFF; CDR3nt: TGTGCCAGCTCACTACCAGGGGTTCGAGAAAAACTGTTTTTT
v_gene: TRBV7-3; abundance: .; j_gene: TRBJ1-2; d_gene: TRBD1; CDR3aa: CASSFGQGSHGYTF; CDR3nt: TGTGCCAGCAGCTTTGGACAGGGTAGTCATGGCTACACCTTC
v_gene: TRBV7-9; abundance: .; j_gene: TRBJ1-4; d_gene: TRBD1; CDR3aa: CASSLGQGATNEKLFF; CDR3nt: TGTGCCAGCAGCTTGGGACAGGGGGCTACTAATGAAAAACTGTTTTTT
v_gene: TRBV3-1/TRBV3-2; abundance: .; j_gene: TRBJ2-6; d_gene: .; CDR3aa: CASSPDTGANVLTF; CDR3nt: TGTGCCAGCAGCCCCGACACCGGGGCCAACGTCCTGACTTTC
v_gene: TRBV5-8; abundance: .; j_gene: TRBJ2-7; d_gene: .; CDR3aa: CASPSAEALSTYEQYF; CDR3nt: TGTGCCAGCCCCTCGGCCGAGGCATTATCCACCTACGAGCAGTACTTC
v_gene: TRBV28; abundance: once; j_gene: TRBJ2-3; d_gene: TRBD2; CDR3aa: CATKRTSARPDTQYF; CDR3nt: TGTGCCACCAAGCGGACTAGCGCCCGCCCAGATACGCAGTATTTT
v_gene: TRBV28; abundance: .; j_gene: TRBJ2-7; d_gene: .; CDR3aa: CASSLGAVYEQYF; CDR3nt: TGTGCCAGCAGTTTAGGAGCTGTTTACGAGCAGTACTTC
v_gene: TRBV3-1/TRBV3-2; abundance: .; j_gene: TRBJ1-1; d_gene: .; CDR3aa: CASSLLGGGTEAFF; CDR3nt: TGTGCCAGCAGCCTCCTAGGAGGAGGGACTGAAGCTTTCTTT
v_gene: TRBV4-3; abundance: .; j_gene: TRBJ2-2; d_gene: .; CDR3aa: CASSHRSLDTYTGELFF; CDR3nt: TGCGCCAGCAGCCATCGTTCCCTAGACACCTACACCGGGGAGCTGTTTTTT
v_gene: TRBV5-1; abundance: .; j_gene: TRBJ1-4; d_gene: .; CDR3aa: CASSLDLGGNEKLFF; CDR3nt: TGCGCCAGCAGCTTGGATCTGGGCGGGAATGAAAAACTGTTTTTT
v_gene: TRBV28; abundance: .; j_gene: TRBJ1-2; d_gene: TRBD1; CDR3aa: CASFDRGPSHGYTF; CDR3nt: TGTGCCAGCTTTGACAGGGGGCCTTCGCATGGCTACACCTTC
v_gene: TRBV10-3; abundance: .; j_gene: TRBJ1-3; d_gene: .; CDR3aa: CAINSMAGNTIYF; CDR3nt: TGTGCCATCAATTCCATGGCAGGAAACACCATATATTTT
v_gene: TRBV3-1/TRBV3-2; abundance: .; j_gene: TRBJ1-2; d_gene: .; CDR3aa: CASSQVSGNYGYTF; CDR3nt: TGTGCCAGCAGCCAAGTGTCGGGGAACTATGGCTACACCTTC
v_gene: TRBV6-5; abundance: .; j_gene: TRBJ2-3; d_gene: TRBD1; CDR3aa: CASRRTGRTDTQYF; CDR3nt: TGTGCCAGCAGGAGGACAGGGCGCACAGATACGCAGTATTTT
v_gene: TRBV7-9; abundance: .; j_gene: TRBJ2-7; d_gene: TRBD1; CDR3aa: CASSLSTGAYEQYF; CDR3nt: TGTGCCAGCAGCTTGAGTACAGGGGCCTACGAGCAGTACTTC
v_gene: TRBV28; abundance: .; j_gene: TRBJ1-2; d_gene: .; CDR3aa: CASSLSHRAYGYTF; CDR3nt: TGTGCCAGCAGTTTAAGTCACAGGGCGTATGGCTACACCTTC
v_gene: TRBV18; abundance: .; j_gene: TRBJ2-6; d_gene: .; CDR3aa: CASSPQGVSGANVLTF; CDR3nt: TGTGCCAGCTCACCACAAGGGGTCTCTGGGGCCAACGTCCTGACTTTC
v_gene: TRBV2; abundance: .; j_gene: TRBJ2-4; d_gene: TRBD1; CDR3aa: CASKDRELAKNIQYF; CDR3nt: TGTGCCAGCAAGGACAGGGAACTAGCCAAAAACATTCAGTACTTC
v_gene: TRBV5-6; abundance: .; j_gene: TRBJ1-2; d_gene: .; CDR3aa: CASSLGRSGYGYTF; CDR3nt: TGTGCCAGCAGCTTGGGCCGATCAGGCTATGGCTACACCTTC
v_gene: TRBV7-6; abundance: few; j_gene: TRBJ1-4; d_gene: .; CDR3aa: CASSLGGQDEKLFF; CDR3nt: TGTGCCAGCAGCTTAGGAGGGCAGGATGAAAAACTGTTTTTT
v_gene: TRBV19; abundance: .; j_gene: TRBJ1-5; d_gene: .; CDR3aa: CASSQPAAGNQPQHF; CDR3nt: TGTGCCAGTAGTCAGCCAGCCGCCGGGAATCAGCCCCAGCATTTT
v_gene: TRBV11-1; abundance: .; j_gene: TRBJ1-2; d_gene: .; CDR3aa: CASSLGTVNYGYTF; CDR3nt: TGTGCCAGCAGCTTAGGGACGGTCAACTATGGCTACACCTTC
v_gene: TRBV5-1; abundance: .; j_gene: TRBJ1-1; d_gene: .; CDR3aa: CASSSGGLDTEAFF; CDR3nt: TGCGCCAGCAGCTCGGGCGGTTTGGACACTGAAGCTTTCTTT
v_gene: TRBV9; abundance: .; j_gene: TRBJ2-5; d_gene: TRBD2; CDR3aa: CASSLGTSGAETQYF; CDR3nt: TGTGCCAGCAGCCTCGGGACTAGCGGGGCTGAGACCCAGTACTTC
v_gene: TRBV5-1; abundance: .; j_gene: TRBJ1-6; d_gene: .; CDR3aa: CASSLGTQEFPLHF; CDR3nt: TGCGCCAGCAGCTTGGGCACACAAGAATTCCCCCTCCACTTT
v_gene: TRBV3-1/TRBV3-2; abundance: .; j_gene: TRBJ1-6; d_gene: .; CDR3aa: CASSLGGTSNSPLHF; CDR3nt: TGTGCCAGCAGCTTAGGGGGGACTTCAAATTCACCCCTCCACTTT
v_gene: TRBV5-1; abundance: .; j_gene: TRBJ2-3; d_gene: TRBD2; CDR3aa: CASSLYERGDTDTQYF; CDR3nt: TGCGCCAGCAGCCTCTACGAGCGGGGGGACACAGATACGCAGTATTTT
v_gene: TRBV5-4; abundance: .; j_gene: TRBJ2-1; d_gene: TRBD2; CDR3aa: CASSLGSGGIYNEQFF; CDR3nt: TGTGCCAGCAGCTTGGGTAGCGGGGGTATCTACAATGAGCAGTTCTTC
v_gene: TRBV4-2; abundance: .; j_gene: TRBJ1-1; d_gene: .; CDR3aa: CASSQLENTEAFF; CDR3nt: TGTGCCAGCAGCCAACTCGAGAACACTGAAGCTTTCTTT
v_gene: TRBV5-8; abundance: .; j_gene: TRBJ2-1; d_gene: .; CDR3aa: CASSSEIVWGINEQFF; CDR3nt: TGTGCCAGCAGCTCGGAAATAGTTTGGGGAATAAATGAGCAGTTCTTC
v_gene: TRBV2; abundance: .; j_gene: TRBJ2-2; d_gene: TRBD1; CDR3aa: CASRKGQGAGELFF; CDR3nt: TGTGCCAGCAGGAAAGGACAGGGGGCCGGGGAGCTGTTTTTT
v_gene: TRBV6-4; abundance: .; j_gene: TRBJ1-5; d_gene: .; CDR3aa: CASSAVGLGQPQHF; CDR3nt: TGTGCCAGCAGTGCTGTAGGGCTTGGGCAGCCCCAGCATTTT
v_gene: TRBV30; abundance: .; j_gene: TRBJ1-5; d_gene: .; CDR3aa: CAWTRQGRNQPQHF; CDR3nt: TGTGCCTGGACCCGCCAGGGCCGCAATCAGCCCCAGCATTTT